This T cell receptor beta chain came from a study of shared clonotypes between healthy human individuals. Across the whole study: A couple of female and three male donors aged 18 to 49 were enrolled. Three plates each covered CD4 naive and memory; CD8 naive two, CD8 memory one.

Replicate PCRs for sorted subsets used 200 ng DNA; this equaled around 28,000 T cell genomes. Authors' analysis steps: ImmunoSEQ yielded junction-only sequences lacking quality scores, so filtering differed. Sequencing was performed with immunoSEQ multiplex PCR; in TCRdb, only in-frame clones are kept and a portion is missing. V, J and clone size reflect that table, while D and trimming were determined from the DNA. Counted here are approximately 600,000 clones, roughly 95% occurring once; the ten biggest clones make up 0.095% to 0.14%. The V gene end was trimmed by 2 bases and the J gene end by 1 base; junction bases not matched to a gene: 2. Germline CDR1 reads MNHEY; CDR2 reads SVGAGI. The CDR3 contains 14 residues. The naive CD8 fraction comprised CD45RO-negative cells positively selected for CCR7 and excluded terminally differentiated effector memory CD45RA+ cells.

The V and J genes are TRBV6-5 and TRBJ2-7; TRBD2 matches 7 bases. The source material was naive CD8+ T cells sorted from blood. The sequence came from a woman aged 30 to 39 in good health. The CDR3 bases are TGTGCCAGCAGTTACGGCGGGGGATCCTACGAGCAGTACTTC. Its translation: CASSYGGGSYEQYF.